This TCR beta chain was captured in a study of blood T cell repertoires in COVID-19. Produced via immunoSEQ multiplex PCR; TCRdb's table is partial and in-frame only. This table holds 15,000 to 20,000 clones, around 89% found once. This CDR3 region has 14 residues. The germline V gene has CDR1 PRHDT and CDR2 FYEKMQ (reference sequence). The junction had 9 bases not matched to a gene; V was cut back by 5 bases and J by 8 bases. The genes are TRBV13 and TRBJ1-2; TRBD1 agrees at 9 bases. The clonotype was recovered from a woman younger than 45 who had recovered from COVID-19. Sequenced material: PBMCs or T cells enriched from blood (not recorded which). The CDR3 loop reads CASSAGTGSLGYTF. The CDR3 nucleotides are TGTGCCAGCAGCGCCGGGACAGGGAGTCTCGGCTACACCTTC.